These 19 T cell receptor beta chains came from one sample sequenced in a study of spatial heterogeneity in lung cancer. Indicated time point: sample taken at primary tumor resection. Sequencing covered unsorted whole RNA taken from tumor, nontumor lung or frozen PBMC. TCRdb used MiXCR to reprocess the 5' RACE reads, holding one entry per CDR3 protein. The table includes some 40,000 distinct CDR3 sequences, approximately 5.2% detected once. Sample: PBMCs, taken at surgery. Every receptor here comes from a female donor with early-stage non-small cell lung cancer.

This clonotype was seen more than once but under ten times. The CDR3 DNA follows: TGTGCCAGCAGCCAAGAACGGGGGGTACTCCGTCACACAGATACGCAGTATTTT. Translating gives CASSQERGVLRHTDTQYF. The chain has TRBV4-2 and TRBJ2-3; the match to TRBD2 covers 7 bases. The ends lost 0 bases at V and 2 bases at J; junction bases unmatched: 11. CDR3 size: 18 residues. Germline V lookup: CDR1 LGHNA, CDR2 YNFKEQ.

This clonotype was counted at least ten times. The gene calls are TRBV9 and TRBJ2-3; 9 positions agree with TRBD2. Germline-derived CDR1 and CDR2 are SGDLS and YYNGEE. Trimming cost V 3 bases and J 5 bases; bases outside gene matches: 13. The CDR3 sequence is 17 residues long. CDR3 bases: TGTGCCAGCAGCGCCGTCTTGGCGGGGGGGCCTGGAGATACGCAGTATTTT. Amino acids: CASSAVLAGGPGDTQYF.

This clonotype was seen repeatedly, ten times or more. This chain's CDR3 is CASSLSVDMYNEQFF. CDR3 bases: TGTGCCAGCAGTTTATCTGTGGATATGTACAATGAGCAGTTCTTC. V gene TRBV27 combines with J gene TRBJ2-1; D remains ambiguous. From germline, CDR1 is MNHEY and CDR2 SMNVEV (reference sequence). The CDR3 has 15 amino acids. V was trimmed by 0 bases and J by 4 bases, leaving 10 bases between them.

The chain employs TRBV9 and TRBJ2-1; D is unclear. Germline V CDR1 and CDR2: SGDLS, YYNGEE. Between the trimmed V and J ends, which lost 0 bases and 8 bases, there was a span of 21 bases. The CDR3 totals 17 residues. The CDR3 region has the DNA TGTGCCAGCAGCGTAGGGTCAGGTATCGTAGGTTGGGATGAGCAGTTCTTC. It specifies CASSVGSGIVGWDEQFF.

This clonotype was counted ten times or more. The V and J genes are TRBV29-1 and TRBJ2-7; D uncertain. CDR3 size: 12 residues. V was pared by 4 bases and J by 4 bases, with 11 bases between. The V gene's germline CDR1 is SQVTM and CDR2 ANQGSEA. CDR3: CSVGEGGYEQYF. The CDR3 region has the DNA TGCAGCGTTGGGGAAGGCGGTTACGAGCAGTACTTC.

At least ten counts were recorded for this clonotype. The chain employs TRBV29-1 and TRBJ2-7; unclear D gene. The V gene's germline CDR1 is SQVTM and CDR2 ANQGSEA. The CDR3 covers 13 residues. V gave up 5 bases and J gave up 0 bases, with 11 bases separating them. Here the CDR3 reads CSVWGRNSYEQYF. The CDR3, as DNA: TGCAGCGTTTGGGGTAGGAACTCCTACGAGCAGTACTTC.

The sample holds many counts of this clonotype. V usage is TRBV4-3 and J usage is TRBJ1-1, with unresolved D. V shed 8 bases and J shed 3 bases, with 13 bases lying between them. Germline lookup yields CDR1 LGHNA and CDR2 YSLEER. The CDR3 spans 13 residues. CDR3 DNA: TGCGCCAGCGGTTGGACGGCTGACACTGAAGCTTTCTTT. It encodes CASGWTADTEAFF.

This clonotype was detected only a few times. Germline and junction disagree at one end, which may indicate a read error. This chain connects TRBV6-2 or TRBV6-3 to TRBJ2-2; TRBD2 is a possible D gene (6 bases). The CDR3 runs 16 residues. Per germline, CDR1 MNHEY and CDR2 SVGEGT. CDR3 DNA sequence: TGTGCCGGCAGCCGGGCAGGGAGGATCGACACCGGGGAGCTGTTTTTT. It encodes CAGSRAGRIDTGELFF.

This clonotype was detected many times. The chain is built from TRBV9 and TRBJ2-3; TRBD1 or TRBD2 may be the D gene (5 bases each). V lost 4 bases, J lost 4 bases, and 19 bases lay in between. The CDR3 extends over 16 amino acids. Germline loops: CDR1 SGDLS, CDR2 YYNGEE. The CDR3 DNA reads TGTGCCAGCAGCTCTCGTGGGGGAAAGAACTCAGATACGCAGTATTTT. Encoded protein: CASSSRGGKNSDTQYF.

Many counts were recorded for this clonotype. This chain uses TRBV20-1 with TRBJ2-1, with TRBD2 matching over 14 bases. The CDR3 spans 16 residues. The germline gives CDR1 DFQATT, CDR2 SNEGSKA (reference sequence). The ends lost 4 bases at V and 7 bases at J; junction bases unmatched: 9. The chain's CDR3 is CSAMGTSGGPLNEQFF. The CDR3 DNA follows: TGCAGTGCTATGGGGACTAGCGGGGGCCCCCTGAATGAGCAGTTCTTC.

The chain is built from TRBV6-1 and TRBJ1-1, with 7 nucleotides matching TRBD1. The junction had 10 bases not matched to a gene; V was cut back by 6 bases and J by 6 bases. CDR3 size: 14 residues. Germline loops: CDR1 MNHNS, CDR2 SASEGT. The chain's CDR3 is CASRADRVAPEAFF. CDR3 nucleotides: TGTGCCAGCAGGGCAGACAGGGTCGCACCTGAAGCTTTCTTT.

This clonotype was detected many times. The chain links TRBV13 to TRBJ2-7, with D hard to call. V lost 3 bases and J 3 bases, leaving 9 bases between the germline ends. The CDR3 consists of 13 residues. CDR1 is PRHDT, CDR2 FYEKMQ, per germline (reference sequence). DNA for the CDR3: TGTGCCAGCAGCTTGAGCCAGTTCTACGAGCAGTACTTC. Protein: CASSLSQFYEQYF. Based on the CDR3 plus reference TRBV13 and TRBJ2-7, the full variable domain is AAGVIQSPRHLIKEKRETATLKCYPIPRHDTVYWYQQGPGQDPQFLISFYEKMQSDKGSIPDRFSAQQFSDYHSELNMSSLELGDSALYFCASSLSQFYEQYFGPGTRLTVT.

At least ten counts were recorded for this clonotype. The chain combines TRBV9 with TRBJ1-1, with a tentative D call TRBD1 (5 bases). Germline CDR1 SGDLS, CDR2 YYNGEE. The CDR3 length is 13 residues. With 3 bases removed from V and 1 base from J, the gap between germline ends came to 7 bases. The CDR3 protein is CASSERGNTEAFF. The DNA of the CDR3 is TGTGCCAGCAGCGAGAGGGGGAACACTGAAGCTTTCTTT.

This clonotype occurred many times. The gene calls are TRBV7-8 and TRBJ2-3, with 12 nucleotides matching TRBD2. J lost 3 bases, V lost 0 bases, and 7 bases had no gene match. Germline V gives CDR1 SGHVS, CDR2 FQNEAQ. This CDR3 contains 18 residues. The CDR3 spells CASSLARASGGATDTQYF. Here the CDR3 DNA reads TGTGCCAGCAGCTTAGCGCGGGCTAGCGGGGGGGCTACAGATACGCAGTATTTT.

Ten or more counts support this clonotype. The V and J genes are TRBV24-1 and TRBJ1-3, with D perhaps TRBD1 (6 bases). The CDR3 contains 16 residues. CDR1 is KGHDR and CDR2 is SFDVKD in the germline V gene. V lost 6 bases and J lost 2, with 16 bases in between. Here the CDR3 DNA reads TGTGCCACCAGTCCTCTACCCCCAGGGGCTGGAAACACCATATATTTT. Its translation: CATSPLPPGAGNTIYF.

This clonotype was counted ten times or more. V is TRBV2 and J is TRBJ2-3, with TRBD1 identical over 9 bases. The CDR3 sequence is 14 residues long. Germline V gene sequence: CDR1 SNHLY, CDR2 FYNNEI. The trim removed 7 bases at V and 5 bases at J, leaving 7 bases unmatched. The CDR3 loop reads CASTRDRVIDTQYF. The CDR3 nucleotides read TGTGCCAGCACCCGGGACAGGGTCATAGATACGCAGTATTTT.

This CDR3 is CASSLYRGSYNEQFF. DNA for the CDR3: TGTGCCAGCAGTTTATATCGCGGATCCTACAATGAGCAGTTCTTC. This rearrangement joins TRBV12-3 or TRBV12-4 to TRBJ2-1; D gene ambiguous. V lost 2 bases, J lost 1 base, and 9 bases lay in between. CDR3 length equals 15 residues.

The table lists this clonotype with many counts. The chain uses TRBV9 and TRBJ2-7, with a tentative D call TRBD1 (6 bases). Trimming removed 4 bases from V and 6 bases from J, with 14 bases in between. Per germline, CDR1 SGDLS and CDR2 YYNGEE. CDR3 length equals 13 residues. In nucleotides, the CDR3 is TGTGCCAGCAGCCCCGCAGGGGCAGGCGAGCAGTACTTC. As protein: CASSPAGAGEQYF.

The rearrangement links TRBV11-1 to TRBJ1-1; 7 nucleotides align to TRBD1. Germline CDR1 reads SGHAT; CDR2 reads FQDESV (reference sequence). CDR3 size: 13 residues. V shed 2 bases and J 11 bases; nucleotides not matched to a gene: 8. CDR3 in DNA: TGTGCCAGCAGCTTACCGGGACAGAGAGAGGCTTTCTTT. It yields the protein CASSLPGQREAFF.